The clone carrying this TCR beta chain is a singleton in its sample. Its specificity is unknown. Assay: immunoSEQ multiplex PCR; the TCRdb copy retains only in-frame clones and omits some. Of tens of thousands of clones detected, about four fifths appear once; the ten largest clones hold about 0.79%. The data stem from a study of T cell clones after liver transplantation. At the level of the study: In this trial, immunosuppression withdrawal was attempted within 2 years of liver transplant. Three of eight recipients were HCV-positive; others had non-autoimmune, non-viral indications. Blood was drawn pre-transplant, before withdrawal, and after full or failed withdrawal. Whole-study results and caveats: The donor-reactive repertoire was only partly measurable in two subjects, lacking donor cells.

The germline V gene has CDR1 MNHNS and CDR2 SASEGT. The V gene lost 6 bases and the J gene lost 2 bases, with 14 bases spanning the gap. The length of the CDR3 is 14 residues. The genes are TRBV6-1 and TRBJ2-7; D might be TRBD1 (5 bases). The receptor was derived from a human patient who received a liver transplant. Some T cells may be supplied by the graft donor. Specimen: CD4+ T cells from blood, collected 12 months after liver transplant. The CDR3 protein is CASSPDRITYEQYF. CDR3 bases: TGTGCCAGCAGCCCTGACAGAATAACCTACGAGCAGTACTTC.